This TCR beta chain was captured by sequencing in a study of CD8+ T cells in alopecia areata. Study details: Skin grafts from approximately 6-13-month-old C3H/HeJ donors with spontaneous alopecia were placed on roughly 6-10-week-old female C3H/HeJ mice. Study-level findings and limits: When scalp samples are sequenced, resident alphabeta T cells of normal skin are also captured. Although TCR sharing was seen in mice, sharing across patients was less clear, possibly for HLA-related reasons. Affected scalp, especially in alopecia totalis/universalis, had a higher clonality than normal scalp did.

In the case of this clone: Its antigen is not identified. Gene names are the mouse ones. Sequencing ends 4 residues short of the CDR3 end; the germline J gene provides the rest. Other nucleotide sequences in the sample specify the same CDR3.

CDR3 length: 14 residues. Trimming removed 3 bases from V and 2 bases from J; junction bases left unmatched: 2. CDR1 and CDR2 (germline): NSQYPW, LRSPGD (reference sequence). Pooled cutaneous lymph node cells were sorted using CD4, CD8alpha, NKG2D, NKG2ACE and other markers. Sequencing relied on a cDNA template that was reverse transcribed from extracted RNA. Method: immunoSEQ multiplex PCR; TCRdb's copy keeps in-frame clones and lacks some. Observed in the sample are around 290,000 clones, none of them singletons. The V call is TRBV1, the J call TRBJ2-7, with 9 bases identical to TRBD2. What was sequenced was CD4+ T cells sorted from a lymph node. This receptor was obtained from a C3H/HeJ mouse with alopecia areata. This line is of MHC haplotype H2-k. This CDR3 reads CTCSADWGTYEQYF. The sequenced part of the CDR3 DNA is TGCACCTGCAGTGCTGACTGGGGGACCTAT.